This T cell receptor (beta chain) was identified in a study of immune characterization of retroperitoneal liposarcoma. TCRdb re-called the PCR reads through MiXCR, storing one row per CDR3 protein. The table includes over 8,000 distinct CDR3 sequences, more than 35% detected once. This clonotype appeared many times. CDR1 and CDR2 from the germline V gene are SGHTA and FQGNSA. After removal of 5 bases from V and 11 bases from J, the junction contained 19 bases not matched to a gene. The CDR3 has 16 residues. The sequence was collected from a female donor with retroperitoneal liposarcoma. Source material: tumor tissue. This chain links TRBV7-2 with TRBJ2-5, with 8 bases matching TRBD2. The CDR3 sequence is CASSKRAGALYNEQYF. The DNA for the CDR3 is TGTGCCAGCAGCAAGAGAGCGGGAGCGCTATACAATGAGCAGTACTTC. Based on the CDR3 plus reference TRBV7-2 and TRBJ2-5, the full variable domain is GAGVSQSPSNKVTEKGKDVELRCDPISGHTALYWYRQSLGQGLEFLIYFQGNSAPDKSGLPSDRFSAERTGGSVSTLTIQRTQQEDSAVYLCASSKRAGALYNEQYFGPGTRLLVL.